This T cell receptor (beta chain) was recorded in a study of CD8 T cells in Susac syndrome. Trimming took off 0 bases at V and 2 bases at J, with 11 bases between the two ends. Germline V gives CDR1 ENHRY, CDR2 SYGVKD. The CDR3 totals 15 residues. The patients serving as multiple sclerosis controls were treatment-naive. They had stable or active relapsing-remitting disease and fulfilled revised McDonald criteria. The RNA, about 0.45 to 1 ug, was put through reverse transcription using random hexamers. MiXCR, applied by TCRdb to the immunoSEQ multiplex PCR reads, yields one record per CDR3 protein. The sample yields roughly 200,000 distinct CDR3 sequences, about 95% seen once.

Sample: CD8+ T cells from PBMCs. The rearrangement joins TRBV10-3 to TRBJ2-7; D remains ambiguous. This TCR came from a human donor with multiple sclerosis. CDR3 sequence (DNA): TGTGCCATCAGTGAGTCGCTAGAAGTCCCCTACGAGCAGTACTTC. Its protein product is CAISESLEVPYEQYF.